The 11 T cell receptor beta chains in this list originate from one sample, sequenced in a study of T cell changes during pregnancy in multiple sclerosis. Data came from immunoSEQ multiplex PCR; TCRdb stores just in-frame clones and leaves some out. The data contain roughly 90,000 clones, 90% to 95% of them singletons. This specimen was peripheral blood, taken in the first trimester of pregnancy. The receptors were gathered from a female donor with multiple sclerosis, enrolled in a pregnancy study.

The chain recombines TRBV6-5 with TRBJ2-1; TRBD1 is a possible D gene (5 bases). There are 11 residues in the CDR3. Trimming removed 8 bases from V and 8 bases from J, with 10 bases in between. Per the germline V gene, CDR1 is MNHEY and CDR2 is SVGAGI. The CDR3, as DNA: TGTGCCAGCCTGGCAGGGTATGAGCAGTTCTTC. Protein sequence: CASLAGYEQFF.

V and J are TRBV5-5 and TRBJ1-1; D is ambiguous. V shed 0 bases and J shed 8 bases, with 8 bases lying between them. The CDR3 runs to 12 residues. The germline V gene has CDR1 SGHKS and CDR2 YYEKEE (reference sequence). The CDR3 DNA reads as TGTGCCAGCAGCTTGGCTTTGTTGGAAGCTTTCTTT. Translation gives CASSLALLEAFF.

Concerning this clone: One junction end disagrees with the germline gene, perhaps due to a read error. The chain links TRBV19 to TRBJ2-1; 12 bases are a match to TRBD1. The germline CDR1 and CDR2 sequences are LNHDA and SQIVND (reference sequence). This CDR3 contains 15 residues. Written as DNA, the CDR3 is TGTGCCAGTAGCATAGGGACAGGGGGCTTCAATGAGCAGTTCTTC. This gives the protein CASSIGTGGFNEQFF.

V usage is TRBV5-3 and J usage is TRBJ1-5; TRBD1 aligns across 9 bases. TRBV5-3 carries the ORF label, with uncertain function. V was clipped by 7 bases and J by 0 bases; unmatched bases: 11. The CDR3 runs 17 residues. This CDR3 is CARPLQGQGYSNQPQHF. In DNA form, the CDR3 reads TGTGCCAGACCCCTTCAGGGACAGGGATATAGCAATCAGCCCCAGCATTTT.

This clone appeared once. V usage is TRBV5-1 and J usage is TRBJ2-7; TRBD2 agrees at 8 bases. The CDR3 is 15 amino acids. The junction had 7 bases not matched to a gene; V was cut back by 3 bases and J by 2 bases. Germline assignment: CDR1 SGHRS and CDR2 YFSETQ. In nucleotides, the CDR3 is TGCGCCAGCAGCTCGGGTGGGCGGGGGGCCTACGAGCAGTACTTC. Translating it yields CASSSGGRGAYEQYF.

The CDR3 nucleotides are TGTGCCAGCAGCTTAGGACTAGCCCTGAACACCGGGGAGCTGTTTTTT. Protein: CASSLGLALNTGELFF. V and J are TRBV5-6 and TRBJ2-2; 8 bases are shared with TRBD2. Germline V CDR1 and CDR2: SGHDT, YYEEEE. The CDR3 length is 16 residues. Unmatched junction bases numbered 4, after V lost 2 bases and J lost 1 base.

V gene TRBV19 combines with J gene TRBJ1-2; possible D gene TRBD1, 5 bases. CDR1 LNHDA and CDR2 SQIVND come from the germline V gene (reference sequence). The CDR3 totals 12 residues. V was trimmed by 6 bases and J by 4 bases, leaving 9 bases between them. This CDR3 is CASRAGLYGYTF. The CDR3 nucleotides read TGTGCCAGTAGAGCAGGGCTCTATGGCTACACCTTC.

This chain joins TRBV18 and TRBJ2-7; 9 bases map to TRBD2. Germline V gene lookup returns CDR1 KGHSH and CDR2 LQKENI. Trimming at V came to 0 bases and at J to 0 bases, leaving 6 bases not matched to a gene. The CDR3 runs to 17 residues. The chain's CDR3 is CASSPPTSGSPSYEQYF. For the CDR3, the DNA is TGTGCCAGCTCACCACCCACTAGCGGGTCCCCCTCCTACGAGCAGTACTTC.

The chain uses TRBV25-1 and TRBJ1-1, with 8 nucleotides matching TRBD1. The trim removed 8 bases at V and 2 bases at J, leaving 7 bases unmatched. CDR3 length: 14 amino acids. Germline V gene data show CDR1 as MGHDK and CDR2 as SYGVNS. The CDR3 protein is CASRGDRKNTEAFF. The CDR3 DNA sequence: TGTGCCAGCCGTGGGGACAGGAAAAACACTGAAGCTTTCTTT.

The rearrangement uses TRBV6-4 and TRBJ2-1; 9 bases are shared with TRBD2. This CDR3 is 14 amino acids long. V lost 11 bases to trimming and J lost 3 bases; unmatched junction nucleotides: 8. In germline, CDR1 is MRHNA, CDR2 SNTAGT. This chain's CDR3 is CAANRTSDYNEQFF. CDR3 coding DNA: TGTGCCGCAAACCGGACTAGCGACTACAATGAGCAGTTCTTC.

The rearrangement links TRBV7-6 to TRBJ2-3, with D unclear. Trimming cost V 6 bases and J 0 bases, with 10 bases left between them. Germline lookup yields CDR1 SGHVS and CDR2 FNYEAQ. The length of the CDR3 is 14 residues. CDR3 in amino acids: CASRQESSTDTQYF. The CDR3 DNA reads TGTGCCAGCAGGCAGGAATCTAGCACAGATACGCAGTATTTT.